This T cell receptor beta chain derives from a study of CD8+CD57+ T cells in acquired aplastic anemia. For the study at large: Mean yield of DNA from sorted CD4+ and CD8+ cells was approximately 3 ug.

Investigators profiled TCR beta VDJ and CDR3 from genomic DNA template. One entry per CDR3 protein results from TCRdb running MiXCR on the reads. The data contain about 190,000 distinct CDR3 sequences, about 53% of them singletons. V lost 5 bases and J 7 bases, leaving 11 bases between the germline ends. Germline CDR1 and CDR2: SGHTA and FQGNSA. This CDR3 comprises 12 residues. This clonotype has ten or more counts. Input material: sorted CD4+, CD8+, or CD8+CD57+ T cells (not recorded which) from PBMCs. The chain carries TRBV7-2 and TRBJ1-1, with D hard to call. The source is a human donor in good health, serving as a control. The CDR3 protein is CASSQGYVEAFF. The CDR3 nucleotides are TGTGCCAGCAGCCAAGGGTATGTTGAAGCTTTCTTT.